Each of the 24 T cell receptor beta chains below was sequenced from the same sample in a study of blood T cell repertoires in COVID-19. Here immunoSEQ multiplex PCR was the method, and the copy in TCRdb shows in-frame clones only, minus some. There are a few hundred thousand clones in the sample; about 85% occur only once, and around 4% lies in the top ten. Input material: peripheral blood. These receptors were collected from a man aged 55 to 70 with acute or convalescent COVID-19.

The chain employs TRBV27 and TRBJ2-1, with a weak D call TRBD2 (5 bases). Germline values: CDR1 MNHEY, CDR2 SMNVEV (reference sequence). V dropped 3 bases and J dropped 1 base, with 10 bases sitting between them. This CDR3 spans 15 amino acids. The CDR3 bases are TGTGCCAGCAGTTTGTATAGCGTTTCCTACAATGAGCAGTTCTTC. This sequence encodes CASSLYSVSYNEQFF.

The chain combines TRBV11-2 with TRBJ2-7; a possible D gene is TRBD2 (6 bases). Germline V gene data show CDR1 as SGHAT and CDR2 as FQNNGV. The length of the CDR3 is 12 residues. V gave up 5 bases and J gave up 6 bases, with 11 bases separating them. Written as DNA, the CDR3 is TGTGCCAGCAGCCCCTCAGCGGGCGAGCAGTACTTC. Translated, it gives CASSPSAGEQYF.

The chain recombines TRBV10-3 with TRBJ2-3; TRBD1 agrees at 10 bases. The V and J ends lost 4 bases and 9 bases, in that order; junction bases with no gene match: 13. Per the germline V gene, CDR1 is ENHRY and CDR2 is SYGVKD. The CDR3 is 16 residues long. The chain's CDR3 is CAISGTGRQGAGTQYF. The CDR3 DNA reads TGTGCCATCAGTGGAACGGGGCGACAGGGGGCGGGCACGCAGTATTTT.

In nucleotides, the CDR3 is TGTGCCAGCAGCGCAGGGACAGCTCAAGAGACCCAGTACTTC. Amino acid sequence: CASSAGTAQETQYF. This rearrangement joins TRBV7-3 to TRBJ2-5; the match to TRBD1 covers 7 bases. This CDR3 is built from 14 residues. After removal of 5 bases from V and 2 bases from J, the junction contained 5 bases not matched to a gene. Germline V gene sequence: CDR1 SGHTA, CDR2 FQGTGA.

This chain links TRBV15 with TRBJ2-7; D call uncertain. Germline V gives CDR1 LNHNV, CDR2 YYDKDF (reference sequence). The CDR3 runs to 13 residues. Trimming shortened V by 3 bases and J by 6 bases, and 12 bases separated the two germline ends. In nucleotides, the CDR3 is TGTGCCACCAGCAGCCCCACCCTCGGCGAGCAGTACTTC. Amino acids: CATSSPTLGEQYF.

The table lists this clone with a few counts. The chain has TRBV6-4 and TRBJ2-1; a possible D gene is TRBD2 (7 bases). V was trimmed by 0 bases and J by 3 bases, leaving 9 bases between them. The CDR3 has 15 amino acids. CDR1 is MRHNA and CDR2 is SNTAGT in the germline V gene. The CDR3 coding sequence is TGTGCCAGCAGTGACTCGGGGGGGCTCTACAATGAGCAGTTCTTC. Its protein product is CASSDSGGLYNEQFF.

CDR3 coding DNA: TGTGCCAGTAGCCCGGGACAGGGCGGTGAAAAACTGTTTTTT. The encoded protein is CASSPGQGGEKLFF. The chain couples TRBV19 to TRBJ1-4; 9 positions agree with TRBD1. This CDR3 has 14 residues. The J segment lost 7 bases and the V segment lost 6 bases, leaving 6 bases of the junction unmatched. Per the germline V gene, CDR1 is LNHDA and CDR2 is SQIVND (reference sequence).

This chain joins TRBV24-1 and TRBJ1-1, with 8 bases fitting TRBD1. Trimming removed 4 bases from V and 5 bases from J; junction bases left unmatched: 5. The CDR3 covers 14 residues. Germline CDR1 is KGHDR and CDR2 is SFDVKD. CDR3 in amino acids: CATSEGRGRTEAFF. Written as DNA, the CDR3 is TGTGCCACCAGTGAAGGCAGGGGGCGAACTGAAGCTTTCTTT.

The chain carries TRBV9 and TRBJ1-2, with TRBD1 matching over 7 bases. This CDR3 has 15 residues. With V trimmed by 5 bases and J by 5 bases, 12 bases remained unmatched. CDR1 is SGDLS and CDR2 is YYNGEE in the germline V gene. CDR3 nucleotides: TGTGCCAGCAGACAACAGGCAGGGGGTTCATATGGCTACACCTTC. This translates into CASRQQAGGSYGYTF.

This chain connects TRBV11-2 to TRBJ2-5; D might be TRBD2 (6 bases). CDR3 length: 15 residues. V was pared by 1 base and J by 5 bases, with 14 bases between. Germline values: CDR1 SGHAT, CDR2 FQNNGV. The CDR3 reads CASSLGRGREETQYF. The CDR3 nucleotides read TGTGCCAGCAGCTTAGGGCGGGGTAGGGAGGAGACCCAGTACTTC.

CDR3 sequence: CASSPTLSYNEQFF. In DNA form, the CDR3 reads TGTGCCAGCAGCCCTACCCTCTCGTACAATGAGCAGTTCTTC. The gene calls are TRBV3-1 (or the pseudogene TRBV3-2) and TRBJ2-1; D is uncertain. CDR3 length: 14 residues. Germline V gene data show CDR1 as LGHDT and CDR2 as YNNKEL (reference sequence). Trimming removed 4 bases at V and 4 bases at J, with 11 bases between.

J is TRBJ2-3 and V is TRBV11-2; 12 positions agree with TRBD2. From germline, CDR1 is SGHAT and CDR2 FQNNGV. J gave up 3 bases and V 5 bases, and 12 bases lay outside the gene matches. The CDR3 loop spans 18 amino acids. As DNA, the CDR3 is TGTGCCAGCAGCCATGGGGCTAGCGGGGGGGCCGGAACAGATACGCAGTATTTT. It yields the protein CASSHGASGGAGTDTQYF.

The rearrangement uses TRBV4-3 and TRBJ2-3; 8 bases line up with TRBD2. This CDR3 contains 18 residues. V was clipped by 2 bases and J by 4 bases; unmatched bases: 14. The germline V gene has CDR1 LGHNA and CDR2 YSLEER. Here the CDR3 reads CASSQIAPGLVNSDTQYF. In DNA, the CDR3 is TGCGCCAGCAGCCAAATAGCTCCGGGACTAGTAAATTCAGATACGCAGTATTTT.

The genes are TRBV5-1 and TRBJ2-2; 13 nucleotides agree with TRBD2. V dropped 4 bases and J dropped 5; count of bases not matched to a gene: 11. The CDR3 is made up of 18 amino acids. Germline values: CDR1 SGHRS, CDR2 YFSETQ. The DNA for the CDR3 is TGCGCCAGCAGCCCACAACTAGCGGGGGGGCCAAGGACCGGGGAGCTGTTTTTT. Amino acids: CASSPQLAGGPRTGELFF.

V is TRBV5-4 and J is TRBJ2-5, with 9 bases lining up with TRBD2. This CDR3 comprises 15 residues. V lost 4 bases to trimming and J lost 4 bases; unmatched junction nucleotides: 8. Germline CDR1 SGHNT, CDR2 YYREEE (reference sequence). The DNA for the CDR3 is TGTGCCAGCAGCGCGGGGGGGCGACGTGGAGAGACCCAGTACTTC. Amino acids: CASSAGGRRGETQYF.

This rearrangement joins TRBV5-4 to TRBJ1-2, with 8 positions matching TRBD1. Trimming cost V 3 bases and J 0 bases; bases outside gene matches: 10. Germline CDR1 SGHNT, CDR2 YYREEE (reference sequence). CDR3 length: 17 amino acids. The CDR3 DNA reads TGTGCCAGCAGCTCCAAGGACAGGGCGTTAGCTAACTATGGCTACACCTTC. This sequence encodes CASSSKDRALANYGYTF. Looking up the rest from reference TRBV5-4 and TRBJ1-2 gives the full variable domain: ETGVTQSPTHLIKTRGQQVTLRCSSQSGHNTVSWYQQALGQGPQFIFQYYREEENGRGNFPPRFSGLQFPNYSSELNVNALELDDSALYLCASSSKDRALANYGYTFGSGTRLTVV.

This sequence joins TRBV19 and TRBJ1-4, with D possibly matching TRBD1 (5 bases). Germline V lookup: CDR1 LNHDA, CDR2 SQIVND (reference sequence). The CDR3 loop spans 13 amino acids. The V end was cut by 3 bases, the J end by 8 bases, with 10 bases between. The CDR3 bases are TGTGCCAGTAGTATTCTGGGGGGAGAAAAACTGTTTTTT. It specifies CASSILGGEKLFF.

The chain combines TRBV18 with TRBJ2-5, with 7 bases matching TRBD2. With V trimmed by 0 bases and J by 4 bases, 2 bases remained unmatched. The CDR3 is 14 residues long. Germline lookup yields CDR1 KGHSH and CDR2 LQKENI. Written as DNA, the CDR3 is TGTGCCAGCTCACCACCGGGGAGGGCAGAGACCCAGTACTTC. Its protein is CASSPPGRAETQYF.

The chain couples TRBV7-2 to TRBJ2-1; 7 bases are shared with TRBD1. Per the germline V gene, CDR1 is SGHTA and CDR2 is FQGNSA. This CDR3 has 14 residues. J gave up 6 bases and V 4 bases, and 6 bases lay outside the gene matches. The CDR3 protein is CASSSLDRLNEQFF. The CDR3 DNA reads as TGTGCCAGCAGCTCACTGGACAGGCTCAATGAGCAGTTCTTC.

The chain is built from TRBV12-3 or TRBV12-4 and TRBJ2-1, with no clear D. This CDR3 is 13 amino acids long. The V and J ends lost 0 bases and 6 bases respectively, with 6 bases between them. The CDR3 loop is CASSLALVNEQFF. In nucleotides, the CDR3 is TGTGCCAGCAGTTTAGCCCTCGTCAATGAGCAGTTCTTC.

The chain recombines TRBV7-9 with TRBJ1-4; 7 nucleotides agree with TRBD1. Germline values: CDR1 SEHNR, CDR2 FQNEAQ (reference sequence). V was pared by 3 bases and J by 4 bases, with 8 bases of the junction left unmatched. There are 16 residues in the CDR3. This CDR3 is CASSLGQPGNNEKLFF. The CDR3, as DNA: TGTGCCAGCAGCTTGGGACAGCCGGGCAATAATGAAAAACTGTTTTTT.

V usage is TRBV27 and J usage is TRBJ2-3; the D gene is possibly TRBD1 (5 bases). The CDR3 length is 13 residues. Germline V CDR1 and CDR2: MNHEY, SMNVEV (reference sequence). V was trimmed by 7 bases and J by 5 bases, leaving 13 bases between them. This chain's CDR3 is CASTLRVGDTQYF. CDR3 bases: TGTGCCAGCACGCTCAGGGTCGGAGATACGCAGTATTTT.

The rearrangement uses TRBV15 and TRBJ2-7, with TRBD2 matching over 7 bases. Germline CDR1 LNHNV, CDR2 YYDKDF (reference sequence). J gave up 5 bases and V 1 base, and 2 bases lay outside the gene matches. The CDR3 totals 13 residues. The CDR3 DNA follows: TGTGCCACCAGCAGAGGAGGGAGGGACGAGCAGTACTTC. Its protein is CATSRGGRDEQYF.

The rearrangement uses TRBV9 and TRBJ2-3; 8 bases are shared with TRBD2. The CDR3 covers 15 residues. The germline CDR1 and CDR2 sequences are SGDLS and YYNGEE. The trim removed 4 bases at V and 6 bases at J, leaving 10 bases unmatched. The DNA for the CDR3 is TGTGCCAGCAGCCCTACGGCGGGGGGTATGGATACGCAGTATTTT. This codes for CASSPTAGGMDTQYF.